This T cell receptor beta chain was sequenced for a study of a mutant IDH1 vaccine in newly diagnosed glioma. Study as a whole: It was radiotherapy, temozolomide, or both that patients received previously, with most receiving both.

Sequenced by immunoSEQ multiplex PCR; TCRdb stores in-frame clones only, minus some. The sample holds 75,000 to 100,000 clones, over 85% seen once. Germline loops: CDR1 MDHEN, CDR2 SYDVKM. The CDR3 has 14 residues. V lost 7 bases and J 5 bases, leaving 15 bases between the germline ends. The time point: baseline, week 1 (first vaccination visit). Treatment indicated: pre-vaccination baseline after standard-of-care therapy. A few counts support this clone. What it recognizes is unknown. Findings and caveats of the study: Pseudoprogression apparently tracked independently of changes in top peripheral T cell clonotypes. Evidence of vaccine-induced immune responses was documented in 80% to 95% of patients.

This chain links TRBV28 with TRBJ1-5; D possibly corresponds to TRBD1 (6 bases). This sequence originates from a woman in her 50s with glioma. Sequencing used PBMCs, obtained from a glioma patient treated with radiotherapy, temozolomide or both. CDR3 DNA sequence: TGTGCCAGCACGACAGGCTTTCGGGATCAGCCCCAGCATTTT. Protein: CASTTGFRDQPQHF.